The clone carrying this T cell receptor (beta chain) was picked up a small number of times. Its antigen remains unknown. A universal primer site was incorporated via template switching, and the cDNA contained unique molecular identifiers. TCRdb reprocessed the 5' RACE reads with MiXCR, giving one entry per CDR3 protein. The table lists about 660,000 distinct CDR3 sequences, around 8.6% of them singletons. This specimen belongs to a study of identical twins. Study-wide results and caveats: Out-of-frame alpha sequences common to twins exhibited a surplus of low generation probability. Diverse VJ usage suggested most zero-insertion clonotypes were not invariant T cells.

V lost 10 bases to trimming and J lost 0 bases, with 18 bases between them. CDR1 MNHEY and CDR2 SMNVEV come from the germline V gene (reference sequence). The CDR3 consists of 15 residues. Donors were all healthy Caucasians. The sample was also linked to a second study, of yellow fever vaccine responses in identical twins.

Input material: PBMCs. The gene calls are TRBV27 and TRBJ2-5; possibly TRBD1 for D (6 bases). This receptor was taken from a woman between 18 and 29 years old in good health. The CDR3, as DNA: TGTGCCACCCGAAGACAGGCAGCTAACCAAGAGACCCAGTACTTC. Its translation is CATRRQAANQETQYF.